This TCR beta chain was sequenced during a study of shared T cell receptors in the human thymus. The table came from immunoSEQ multiplex PCR; TCRdb's copy has only in-frame clones and leaves some out. The profile shows 600,000 to 900,000 clones, 70% to 90% of them singletons. This CDR3 comprises 14 residues. Between the trimmed V and J ends, which lost 7 bases and 1 base, there was a span of 13 bases. Looked up from germline, CDR1 is MNHEY and CDR2 is SVGAGI. This sample was also put to use in a study of human thymus T cells. From that paper: The authors found apparently biased V and J gene usage in thymic and blood repertoires. Unrelated individuals had highly overlapping thymic repertoires, as reported in related research.

Sample: thymocytes. This rearrangement joins TRBV6-5 to TRBJ2-5; possibly TRBD2 for D (5 bases). The receptor's source is a girl under two years old with a congenital heart defect. CDR3 region: CASKGLRGQETQYF. Written as DNA, the CDR3 is TGTGCCAGCAAGGGTCTCCGGGGCCAAGAGACCCAGTACTTC.